This TCR beta chain was captured in a study of T-cell memory formation after mild COVID-19. Findings of the study overall: Clonal second-wave expansions that peaked on day 37 had unconfirmed SARS-CoV-2 specificity.

V was clipped by 2 bases and J by 6 bases, with 14 bases between them. Germline CDR1 SGHVS, CDR2 FNYEAQ. This CDR3 is built from 15 residues. This clonotype appeared a few times. As yet, its antigen is unknown. TCRdb itself ran the 5' RACE reads through MiXCR, one entry per CDR3 protein. The repertoire holds 200,000 to 250,000 distinct CDR3 sequences, with approximately 15% as singletons. This receptor was taken from an adult woman who had mild COVID-19 (a few samples of this study predate the infection). Cell type and time point are not known. This chain connects TRBV7-6 to TRBJ2-1; D may be TRBD2 (5 bases). Sample: PBMCs or a T cell subset sorted from them (not recorded which). CDR3 coding DNA: TGTGCCAGCAGCTTAAGGCACGGCCGGGGCAATGAGCAGTTCTTC. Translation: CASSLRHGRGNEQFF. Full variable domain (rest looked up from reference TRBV7-6 and TRBJ2-1): GAGVSQSPRYKVTKRGQDVALRCDPISGHVSLYWYRQALGQGPEFLTYFNYEAQQDKSGLPNDRFSAERPEGSISTLTIQRTEQRDSAMYRCASSLRHGRGNEQFFGPGTRLTVL.